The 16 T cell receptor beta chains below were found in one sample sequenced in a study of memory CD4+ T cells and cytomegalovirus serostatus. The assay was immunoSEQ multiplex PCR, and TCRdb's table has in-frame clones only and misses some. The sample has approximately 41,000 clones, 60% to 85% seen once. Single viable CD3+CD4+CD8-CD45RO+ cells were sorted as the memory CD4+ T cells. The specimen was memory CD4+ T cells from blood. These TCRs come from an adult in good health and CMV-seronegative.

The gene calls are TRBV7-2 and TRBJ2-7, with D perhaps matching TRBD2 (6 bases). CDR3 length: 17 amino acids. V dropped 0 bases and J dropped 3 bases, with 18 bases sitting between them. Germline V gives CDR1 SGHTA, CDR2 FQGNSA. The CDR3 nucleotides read TGTGCCAGCAGCTTAGCGGGCGGGGTCGGTCGCGGCTACGAGCAGTACTTC. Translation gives CASSLAGGVGRGYEQYF.

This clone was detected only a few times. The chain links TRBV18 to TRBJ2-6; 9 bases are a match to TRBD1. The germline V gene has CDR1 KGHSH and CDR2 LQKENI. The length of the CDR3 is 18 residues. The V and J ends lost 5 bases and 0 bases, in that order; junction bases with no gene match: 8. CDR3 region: CASSIGQGSTSGANVLTF. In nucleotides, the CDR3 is TGTGCCAGCTCAATCGGACAGGGGTCCACCTCTGGGGCCAACGTCCTGACTTTC. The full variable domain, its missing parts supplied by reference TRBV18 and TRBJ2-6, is NAGVMQNPRHLVRRRGQEARLRCSPMKGHSHVYWYRQLPEEGLKFMVYLQKENIIDESGMPKERFSAEFPKEGPSILRIQQVVRGDSAAYFCASSIGQGSTSGANVLTFGAGSRLTVL.

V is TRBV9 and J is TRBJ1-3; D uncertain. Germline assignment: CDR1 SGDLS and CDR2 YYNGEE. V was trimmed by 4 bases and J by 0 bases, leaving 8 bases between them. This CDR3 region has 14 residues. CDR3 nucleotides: TGTGCCAGCAGCCTACAGACCTCTGGAAACACCATATATTTT. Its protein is CASSLQTSGNTIYF.

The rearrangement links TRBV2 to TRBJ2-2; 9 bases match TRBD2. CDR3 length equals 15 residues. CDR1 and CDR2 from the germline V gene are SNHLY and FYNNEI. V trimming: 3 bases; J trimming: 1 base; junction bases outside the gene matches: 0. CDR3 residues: CASSDSGGNTGELFF. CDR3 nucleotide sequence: TGTGCCAGCAGTGATAGCGGGGGGAACACCGGGGAGCTGTTTTTT.

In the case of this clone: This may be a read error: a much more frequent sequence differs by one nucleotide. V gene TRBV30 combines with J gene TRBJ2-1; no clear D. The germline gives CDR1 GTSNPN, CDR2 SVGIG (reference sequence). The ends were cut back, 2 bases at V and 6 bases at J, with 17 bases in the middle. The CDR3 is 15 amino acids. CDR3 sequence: CAWSRRGPATNEQFF. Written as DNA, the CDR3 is TGTGCCTGGAGTAGGCGAGGACCGGCTACCAATGAGCAGTTCTTC.

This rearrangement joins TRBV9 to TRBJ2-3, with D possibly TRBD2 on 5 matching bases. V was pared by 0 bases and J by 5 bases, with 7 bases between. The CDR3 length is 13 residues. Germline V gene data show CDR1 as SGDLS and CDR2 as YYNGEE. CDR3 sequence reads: CASSVDREDTQYF. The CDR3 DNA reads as TGTGCCAGCAGCGTAGATCGGGAAGATACGCAGTATTTT.

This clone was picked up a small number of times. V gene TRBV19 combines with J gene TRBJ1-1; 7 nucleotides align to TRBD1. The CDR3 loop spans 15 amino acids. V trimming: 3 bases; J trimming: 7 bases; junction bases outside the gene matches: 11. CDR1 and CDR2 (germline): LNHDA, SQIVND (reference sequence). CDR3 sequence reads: CASSIDTGVLGEAFF. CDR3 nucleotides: TGTGCCAGTAGTATTGACACAGGGGTTCTAGGTGAAGCTTTCTTT.

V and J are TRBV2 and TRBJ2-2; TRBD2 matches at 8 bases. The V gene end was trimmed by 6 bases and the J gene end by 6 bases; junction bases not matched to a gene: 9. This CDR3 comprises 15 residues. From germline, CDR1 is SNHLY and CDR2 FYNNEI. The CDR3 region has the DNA TGTGCCAGCAGGTTCAGCGGGAGTGGGGCCGGGGAGCTGTTTTTT. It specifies CASRFSGSGAGELFF.

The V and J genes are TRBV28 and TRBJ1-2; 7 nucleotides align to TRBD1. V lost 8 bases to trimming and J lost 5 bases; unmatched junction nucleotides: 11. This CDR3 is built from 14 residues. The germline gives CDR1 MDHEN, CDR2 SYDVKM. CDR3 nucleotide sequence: TGTGCCAGCCGGGACAGAGCTATAGTGTATGGCTACACCTTC. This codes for CASRDRAIVYGYTF.

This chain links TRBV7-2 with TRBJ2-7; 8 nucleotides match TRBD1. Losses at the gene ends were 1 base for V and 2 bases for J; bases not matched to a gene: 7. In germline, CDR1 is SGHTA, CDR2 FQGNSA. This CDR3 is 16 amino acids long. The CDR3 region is CASSLDRTGTTYEQYF. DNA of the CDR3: TGTGCCAGCAGCTTAGACAGGACAGGGACCACCTACGAGCAGTACTTC.

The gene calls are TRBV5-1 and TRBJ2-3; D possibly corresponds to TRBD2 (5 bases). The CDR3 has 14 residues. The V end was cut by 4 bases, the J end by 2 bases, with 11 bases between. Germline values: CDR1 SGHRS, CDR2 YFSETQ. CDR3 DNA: TGCGCCAGCAGCCGAGCGGACCCCACAGATACGCAGTATTTT. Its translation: CASSRADPTDTQYF.

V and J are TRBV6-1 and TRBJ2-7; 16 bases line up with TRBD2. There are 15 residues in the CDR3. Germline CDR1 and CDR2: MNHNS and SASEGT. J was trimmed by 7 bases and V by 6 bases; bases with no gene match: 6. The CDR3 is CASRRGLAGGGEQYF. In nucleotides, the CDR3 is TGTGCCAGCAGGAGGGGACTAGCGGGAGGGGGGGAGCAGTACTTC.

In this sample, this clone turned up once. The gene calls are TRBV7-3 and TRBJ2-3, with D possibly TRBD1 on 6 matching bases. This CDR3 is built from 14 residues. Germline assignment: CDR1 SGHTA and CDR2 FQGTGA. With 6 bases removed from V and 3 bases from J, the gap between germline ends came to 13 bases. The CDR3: CASRAGVATDTQYF. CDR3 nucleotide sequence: TGTGCCAGCAGGGCAGGGGTAGCAACAGATACGCAGTATTTT.

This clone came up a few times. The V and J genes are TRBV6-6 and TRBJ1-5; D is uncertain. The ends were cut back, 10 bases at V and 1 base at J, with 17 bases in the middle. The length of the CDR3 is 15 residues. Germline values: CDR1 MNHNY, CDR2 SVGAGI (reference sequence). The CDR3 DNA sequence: TGTGCCACCACCCTCGGTACCCCAAGCAATCAGCCCCAGCATTTT. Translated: CATTLGTPSNQPQHF.

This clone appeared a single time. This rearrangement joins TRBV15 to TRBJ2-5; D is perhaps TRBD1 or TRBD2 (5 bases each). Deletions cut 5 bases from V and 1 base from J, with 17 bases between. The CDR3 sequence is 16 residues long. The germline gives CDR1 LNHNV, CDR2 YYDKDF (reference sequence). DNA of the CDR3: TGTGCCACCAGCGGCACATTTGGGGGTATCCAAGAGACCCAGTACTTC. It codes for CATSGTFGGIQETQYF.

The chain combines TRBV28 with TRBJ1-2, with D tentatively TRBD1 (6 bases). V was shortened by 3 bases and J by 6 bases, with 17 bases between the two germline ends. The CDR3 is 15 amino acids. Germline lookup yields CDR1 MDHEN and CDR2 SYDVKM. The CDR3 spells CASSLWGADSNGYTF. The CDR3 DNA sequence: TGTGCCAGCAGTTTGTGGGGGGCCGACTCAAATGGCTACACCTTC.